A single sample gave rise to the 5 T cell receptor beta chains below, sequenced in a study of blood T cell repertoires in COVID-19. Using immunoSEQ multiplex PCR, the repertoire was profiled, and TCRdb retains in-frame clones only, with some absent. Of roughly 100,000 clones listed, around nine tenths are singletons. Sequenced input: peripheral blood. The receptors here all came from a human donor in a cohort sampled during active COVID-19.

This clone was detected once. The J gene is TRBJ2-3, the V gene TRBV29-1; tentatively, D is TRBD2 (5 bases). CDR3 length equals 12 residues. V lost 2 bases to trimming and J lost 8 bases, with 11 bases between them. The germline CDR1 and CDR2 sequences are SQVTM and ANQGSEA. For the CDR3, the DNA is TGCAGCGTTGAATCGGGGTCCTCTACGCAGTATTTT. Protein sequence: CSVESGSSTQYF.

The chain couples TRBV3-1 (or the pseudogene TRBV3-2) to TRBJ1-5, with D maybe TRBD1 (6 bases). CDR3 length equals 14 residues. Trimming took 1 base from V and 2 from J, leaving 6 bases between them. Germline-derived CDR1 and CDR2 are LGHDT and YNNKEL (reference sequence). The CDR3 sequence is CASSQGQGNQPQHF. CDR3 nucleotides: TGTGCCAGCAGCCAAGGACAGGGCAATCAGCCCCAGCATTTT.

The chain couples TRBV6-5 to TRBJ2-3, with 8 positions matching TRBD2. CDR3 length: 13 amino acids. From germline, CDR1 is MNHEY and CDR2 SVGAGI. Trimming removed 6 bases from V and 6 bases from J; junction bases left unmatched: 5. The CDR3 protein is CASRWTSLDTQYF. The CDR3, as DNA: TGTGCCAGCAGATGGACTAGCCTTGATACGCAGTATTTT.

The chain carries TRBV28 and TRBJ1-2; TRBD1 might be the D (6 bases). The germline CDR1 and CDR2 sequences are MDHEN and SYDVKM. V lost 7 bases and J 3 bases, leaving 9 bases between the germline ends. This CDR3 spans 12 amino acids. The CDR3 here is CASNAGDYGYTF. As DNA, the CDR3 is TGTGCCAGCAACGCAGGGGACTATGGCTACACCTTC.

This chain uses TRBV24-1 with TRBJ2-1; possible D gene TRBD1, 5 bases. The V gene lost 5 bases and the J gene lost 0 bases, with 16 bases spanning the gap. This CDR3 comprises 17 residues. Germline CDR1 KGHDR, CDR2 SFDVKD. The CDR3 spells CATSGGLGPSSYNEQFF. The DNA of the CDR3 is TGTGCCACCAGTGGGGGTTTGGGGCCGAGCTCCTACAATGAGCAGTTCTTC.